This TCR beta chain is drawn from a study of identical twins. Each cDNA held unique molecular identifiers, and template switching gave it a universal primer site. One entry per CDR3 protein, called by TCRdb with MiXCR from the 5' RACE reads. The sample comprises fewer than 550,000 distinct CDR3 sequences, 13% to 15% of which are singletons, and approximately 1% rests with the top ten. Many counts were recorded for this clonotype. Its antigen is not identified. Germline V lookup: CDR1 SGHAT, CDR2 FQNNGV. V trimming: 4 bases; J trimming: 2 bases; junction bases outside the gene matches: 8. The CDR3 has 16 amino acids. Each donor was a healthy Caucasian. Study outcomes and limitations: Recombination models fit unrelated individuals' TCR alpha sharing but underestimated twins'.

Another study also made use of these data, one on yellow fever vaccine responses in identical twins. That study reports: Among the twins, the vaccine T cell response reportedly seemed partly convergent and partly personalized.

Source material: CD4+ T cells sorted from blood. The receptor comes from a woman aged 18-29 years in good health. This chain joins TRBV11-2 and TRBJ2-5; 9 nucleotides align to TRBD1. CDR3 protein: CASSSWGQGGQETQYF. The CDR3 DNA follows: TGTGCCAGCAGCTCTTGGGGACAGGGAGGACAAGAGACCCAGTACTTC.